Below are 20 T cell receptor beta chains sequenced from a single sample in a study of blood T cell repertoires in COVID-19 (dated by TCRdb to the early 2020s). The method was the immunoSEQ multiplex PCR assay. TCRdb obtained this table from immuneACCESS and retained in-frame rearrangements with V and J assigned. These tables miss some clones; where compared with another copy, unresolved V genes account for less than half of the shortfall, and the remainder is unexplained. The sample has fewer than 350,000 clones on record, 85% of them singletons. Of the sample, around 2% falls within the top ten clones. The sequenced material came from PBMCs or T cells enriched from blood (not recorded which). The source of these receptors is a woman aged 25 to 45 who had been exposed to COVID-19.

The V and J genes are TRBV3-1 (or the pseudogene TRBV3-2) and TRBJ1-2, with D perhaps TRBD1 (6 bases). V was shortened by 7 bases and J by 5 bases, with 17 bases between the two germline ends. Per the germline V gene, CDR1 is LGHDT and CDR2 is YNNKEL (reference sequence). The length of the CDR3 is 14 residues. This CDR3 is CASTLRDMKYGYTF. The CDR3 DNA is TGTGCCAGCACCCTTAGGGACATGAAATATGGCTACACCTTC.

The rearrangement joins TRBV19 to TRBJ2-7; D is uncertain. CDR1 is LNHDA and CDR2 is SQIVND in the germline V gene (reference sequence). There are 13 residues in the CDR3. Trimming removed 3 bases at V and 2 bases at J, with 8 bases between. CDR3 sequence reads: CASSMSTAYEQYF. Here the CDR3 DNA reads TGTGCCAGTAGTATGAGCACCGCCTACGAGCAGTACTTC.

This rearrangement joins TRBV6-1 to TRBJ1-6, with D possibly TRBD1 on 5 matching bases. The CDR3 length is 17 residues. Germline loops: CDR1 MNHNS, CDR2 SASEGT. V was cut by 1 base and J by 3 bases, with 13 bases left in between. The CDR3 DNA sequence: TGTGCCAGCAGTGAAGGAGGTGGGGCTCGCTATAATTCACCCCTCCACTTT. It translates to CASSEGGGARYNSPLHF.

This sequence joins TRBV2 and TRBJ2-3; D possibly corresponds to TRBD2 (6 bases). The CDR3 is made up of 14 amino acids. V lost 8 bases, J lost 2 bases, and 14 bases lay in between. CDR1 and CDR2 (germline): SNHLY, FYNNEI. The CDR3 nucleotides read TGTGCCAGCGGACTGAGCGGGTACACAGATACGCAGTATTTT. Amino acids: CASGLSGYTDTQYF.

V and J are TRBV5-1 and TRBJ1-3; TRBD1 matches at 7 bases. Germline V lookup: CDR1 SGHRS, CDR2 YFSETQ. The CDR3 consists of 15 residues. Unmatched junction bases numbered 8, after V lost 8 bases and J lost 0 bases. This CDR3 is CARGGGGNSGNTIYF. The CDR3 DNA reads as TGCGCCAGAGGAGGGGGCGGCAACTCTGGAAACACCATATATTTT.

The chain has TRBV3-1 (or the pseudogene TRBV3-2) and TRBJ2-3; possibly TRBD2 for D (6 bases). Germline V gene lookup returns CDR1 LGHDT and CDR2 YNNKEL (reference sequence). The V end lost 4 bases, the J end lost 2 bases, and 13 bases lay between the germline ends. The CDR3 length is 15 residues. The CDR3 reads CASSPRAGLTDTQYF. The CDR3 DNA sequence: TGTGCCAGCAGCCCGCGAGCGGGCCTCACAGATACGCAGTATTTT.

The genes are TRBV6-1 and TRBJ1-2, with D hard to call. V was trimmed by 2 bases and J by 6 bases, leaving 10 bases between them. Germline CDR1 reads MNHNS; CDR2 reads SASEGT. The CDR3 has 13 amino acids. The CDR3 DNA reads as TGTGCCAGCAGTGAAACTACCAGCGATGGCTACACCTTC. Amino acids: CASSETTSDGYTF.

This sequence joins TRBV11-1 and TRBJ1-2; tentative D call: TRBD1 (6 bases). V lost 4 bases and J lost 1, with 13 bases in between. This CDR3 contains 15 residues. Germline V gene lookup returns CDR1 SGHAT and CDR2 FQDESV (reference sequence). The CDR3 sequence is CASSSSGELNYGYTF. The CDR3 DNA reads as TGTGCCAGCAGCTCATCAGGGGAACTTAACTATGGCTACACCTTC.

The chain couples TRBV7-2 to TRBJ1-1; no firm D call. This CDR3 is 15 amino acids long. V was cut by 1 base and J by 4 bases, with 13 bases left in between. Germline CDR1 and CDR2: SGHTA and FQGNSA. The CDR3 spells CASSLVGGRSTEAFF. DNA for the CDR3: TGTGCCAGCAGCTTAGTGGGCGGGCGAAGCACTGAAGCTTTCTTT.

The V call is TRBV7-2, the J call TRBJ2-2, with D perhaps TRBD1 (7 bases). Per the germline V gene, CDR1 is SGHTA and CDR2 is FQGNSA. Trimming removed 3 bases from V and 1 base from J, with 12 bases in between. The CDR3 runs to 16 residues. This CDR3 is CASSLSGGMNTGELFF. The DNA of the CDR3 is TGTGCCAGCAGCTTGTCAGGGGGGATGAACACCGGGGAGCTGTTTTTT.

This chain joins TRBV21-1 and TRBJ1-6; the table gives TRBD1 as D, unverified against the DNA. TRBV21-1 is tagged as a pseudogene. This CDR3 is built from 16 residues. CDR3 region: CASTVAGLLSNSPLHF. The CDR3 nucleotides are TGTGCCAGCACTGTGGCTGGCCTTCTCTCCAATTCACCCCTCCACTTT.

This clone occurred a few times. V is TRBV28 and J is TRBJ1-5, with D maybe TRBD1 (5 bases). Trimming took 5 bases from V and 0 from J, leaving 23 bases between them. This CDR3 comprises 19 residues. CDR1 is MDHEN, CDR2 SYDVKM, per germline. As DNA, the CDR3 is TGTGCCAGCAGTCCAATGGGGCTGGGGAGGGGATATAGCAATCAGCCCCAGCATTTT. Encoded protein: CASSPMGLGRGYSNQPQHF. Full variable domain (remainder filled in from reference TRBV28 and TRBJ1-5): DVKVTQSSRYLVKRTGEKVFLECVQDMDHENMFWYRQDPGLGLRLIYFSYDVKMKEKGDIPEGYSVSREKKERFSLILESASTNQTSMYLCASSPMGLGRGYSNQPQHFGDGTRLSIL.

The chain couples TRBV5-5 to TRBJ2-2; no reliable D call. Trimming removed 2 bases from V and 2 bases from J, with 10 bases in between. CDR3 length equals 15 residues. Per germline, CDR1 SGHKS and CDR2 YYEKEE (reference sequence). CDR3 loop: CASSFPTTNTGELFF. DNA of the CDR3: TGTGCCAGCAGCTTCCCCACGACTAACACCGGGGAGCTGTTTTTT.

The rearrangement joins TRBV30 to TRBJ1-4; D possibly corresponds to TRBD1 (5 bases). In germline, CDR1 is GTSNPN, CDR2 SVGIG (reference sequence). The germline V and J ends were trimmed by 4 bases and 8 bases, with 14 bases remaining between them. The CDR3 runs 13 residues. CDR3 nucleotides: TGTGCCTGGAAAGGACATGATGGGGAAAAACTGTTTTTT. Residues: CAWKGHDGEKLFF.

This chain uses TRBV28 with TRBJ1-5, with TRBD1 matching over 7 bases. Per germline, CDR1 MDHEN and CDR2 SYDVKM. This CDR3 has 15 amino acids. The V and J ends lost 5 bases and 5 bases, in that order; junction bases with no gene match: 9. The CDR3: CASSANRDSYQPQHF. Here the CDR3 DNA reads TGTGCCAGCAGTGCTAACCGGGACAGCTATCAGCCCCAGCATTTT. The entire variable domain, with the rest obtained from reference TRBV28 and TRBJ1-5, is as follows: DVKVTQSSRYLVKRTGEKVFLECVQDMDHENMFWYRQDPGLGLRLIYFSYDVKMKEKGDIPEGYSVSREKKERFSLILESASTNQTSMYLCASSANRDSYQPQHFGDGTRLSIL.

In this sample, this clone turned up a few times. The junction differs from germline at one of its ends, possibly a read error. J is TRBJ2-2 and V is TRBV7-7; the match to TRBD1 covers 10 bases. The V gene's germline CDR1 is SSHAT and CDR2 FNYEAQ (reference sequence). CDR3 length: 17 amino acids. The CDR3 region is CASSLGTGDYNTGELFF. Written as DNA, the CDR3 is TGTGCTAGCAGCTTGGGGACAGGGGATTATAACACCGGGGAGCTGTTTTTT. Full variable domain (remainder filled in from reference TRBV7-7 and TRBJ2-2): GAGVSQSPRYKVTKRGQDVTLRCDPISSHATLYWYQQALGQGPEFLTYFNYEAQPDKSGLPSDRFSAERPEGSISTLTIQRTEQRDSAMYRCASSLGTGDYNTGELFFGEGSRLTVL.

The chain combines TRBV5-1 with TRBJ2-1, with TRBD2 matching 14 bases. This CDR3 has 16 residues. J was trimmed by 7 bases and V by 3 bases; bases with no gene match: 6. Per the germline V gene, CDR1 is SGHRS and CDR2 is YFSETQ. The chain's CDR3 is CASSSPGLAGVNEQFF. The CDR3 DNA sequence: TGCGCCAGCAGCTCCCCGGGACTAGCGGGAGTAAATGAGCAGTTCTTC.

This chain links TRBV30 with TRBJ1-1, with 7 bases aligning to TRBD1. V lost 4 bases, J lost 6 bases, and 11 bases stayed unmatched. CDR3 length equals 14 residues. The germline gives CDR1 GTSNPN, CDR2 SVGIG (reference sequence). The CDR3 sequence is CAWTTRQGPSEAFF. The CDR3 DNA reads TGTGCCTGGACCACAAGACAGGGCCCCTCTGAAGCTTTCTTT.

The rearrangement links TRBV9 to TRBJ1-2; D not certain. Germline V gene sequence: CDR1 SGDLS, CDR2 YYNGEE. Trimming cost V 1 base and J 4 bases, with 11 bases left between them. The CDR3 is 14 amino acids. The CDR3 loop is CASSVKMGSYGYTF. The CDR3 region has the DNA TGTGCCAGCAGCGTAAAGATGGGGAGCTATGGCTACACCTTC.

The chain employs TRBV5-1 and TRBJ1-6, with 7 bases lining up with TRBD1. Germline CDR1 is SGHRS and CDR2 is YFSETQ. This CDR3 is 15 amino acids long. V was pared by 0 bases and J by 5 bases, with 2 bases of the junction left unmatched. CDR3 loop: CASSLGQGDNSPLHF. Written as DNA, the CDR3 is TGCGCCAGCAGCTTGGGACAGGGAGATAATTCACCCCTCCACTTT.